This TCR beta chain was captured in a study of T cells in Graves' hyperthyroidism and ophthalmopathy. Researchers took RNA transcripts and amplified the TCR beta CDR3 regions from them. The HTBI primer set was used in a first-round RT-PCR of the TCR CDR3. TCRdb ran MiXCR on the multiplex PCR reads and lists one entry per CDR3 protein. The repertoire has roughly 700,000 distinct CDR3 sequences, roughly a sixth of them found once; the top ten carry roughly 16%. General observations from the study: Ophthalmopathy was told apart from stable hyperthyroidism by a 13 V-J model. Prediction of ophthalmopathy progression came a median 6.5 months pre-onset.

This clonotype was picked up many times. Antigen unknown. The CDR3 has 15 residues. The V end lost 7 bases, the J end lost 0 bases, and 12 bases lay between the germline ends. The germline V gene has CDR1 MDHEN and CDR2 SYDVKM. Sequencing used blood. The gene calls are TRBV28 and TRBJ2-2, with a possible D match to TRBD2 (5 bases). This TCR was recovered from a man over 45 with Graves' hyperthyroidism. CDR3 in DNA: TGTGCCAGCAATGGGGAGCTTGCGAACACCGGGGAGCTGTTTTTT. This codes for CASNGELANTGELFF.